Listed here is a single TCR beta chain. Sequencing used immunoSEQ multiplex PCR; TCRdb keeps in-frame clones, though not all of them. The sample lists over 200,000 clones; 91% were seen once. This entry comes from a study of blood T cell repertoires in COVID-19. Germline loops: CDR1 SGHAT, CDR2 FQNNGV. The CDR3 spans 13 residues. V was trimmed by 1 base and J by 7 bases, leaving 10 bases between them. This chain uses TRBV11-2 with TRBJ2-5; D ambiguous. This sequence was found in a human donor in a cohort exposed to, infected with or recovered from COVID-19 (not recorded which). The donor label of this sample is uncertain. Sequences were obtained from PBMCs or T cells enriched from blood (not recorded which). The CDR3 sequence is CASSLVSSGTQYF. The CDR3 nucleotides read TGTGCCAGCAGCTTAGTATCGTCGGGGACCCAGTACTTC.